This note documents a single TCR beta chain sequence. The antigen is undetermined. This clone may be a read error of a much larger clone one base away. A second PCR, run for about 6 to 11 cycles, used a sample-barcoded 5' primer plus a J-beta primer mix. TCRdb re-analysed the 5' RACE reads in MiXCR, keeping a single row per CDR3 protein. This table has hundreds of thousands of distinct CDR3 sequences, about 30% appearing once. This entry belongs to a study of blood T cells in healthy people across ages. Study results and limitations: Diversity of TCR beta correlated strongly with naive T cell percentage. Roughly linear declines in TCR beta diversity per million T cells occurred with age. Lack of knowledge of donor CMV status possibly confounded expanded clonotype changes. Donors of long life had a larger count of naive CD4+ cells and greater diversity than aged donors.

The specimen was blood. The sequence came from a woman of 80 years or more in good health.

The CDR3 spells CATSDLDGGEQYF. The CDR3, as DNA: TGTGCCACCAGTGATTTGGACGGCGGCGAGCAGTACTTC. The chain combines TRBV24-1 with TRBJ2-7; D ambiguous. The CDR3 extends over 13 amino acids. Germline assignment: CDR1 KGHDR and CDR2 SFDVKD. V was clipped by 0 bases and J by 6 bases, with 8 bases between them.